This T cell receptor (beta chain) originates from a study of T cell responses to AZD1222 COVID-19 vaccine. General observations from the study: Repertoires were obtained solely post-peak T cell response. Nearly half of the spike-specific TCRs reportedly recognize variant regions that carry no mutations. Only 5 or 6 individuals given AZD1222 were seropositive at baseline.

The table came from immunoSEQ multiplex PCR; TCRdb's copy has only in-frame clones and leaves some out. The table lists fewer than 150,000 clones, more than 70% of them singletons. This clone was picked up one time. Its antigen is not identified. The CDR3 is made up of 16 amino acids. The sequence came from an adult who received the AZD1222 COVID-19 vaccine. The sequenced sample was peripheral blood, obtained 28 days after the second AZD1222 dose. The genes are TRBV12-2 and TRBJ1-5; the table's D call of TRBD1 was not tested on the DNA. TRBV12-2 is listed as a pseudogene. The CDR3 reads CASRLAKRQVNQPQHF. Written as DNA, the CDR3 is TGTGCAAGTCGCTTAGCGAAACGTCAGGTGAATCAGCCCCAGCATTTT.